Below are 27 T cell receptor beta chains sequenced from a single sample in a study of T cells in Graves' hyperthyroidism and ophthalmopathy. Amplified regions were TCR beta CDR3 sequences from RNA transcripts. The TCR CDR3 was amplified in a first-round RT-PCR using the HTBI primer set. MiXCR, run by TCRdb on the multiplex PCR reads, gives a single entry per CDR3 protein. The sample carries a few hundred thousand distinct CDR3 sequences, roughly 13% recorded once. Sample: blood. The source of these receptors is a woman aged 18 to 35 with Graves' hyperthyroidism.

This clonotype occurred many times. The chain is built from TRBV12-3 or TRBV12-4 and TRBJ1-5, with D maybe TRBD1 (6 bases). The length of the CDR3 is 13 residues. V dropped 8 bases and J dropped 6 bases, with 14 bases sitting between them. The CDR3 nucleotides read TGTGCCAGCCGCGAAGGGGGGGTTCAGCCCCAGCATTTT. Translating it yields CASREGGVQPQHF.

As to this clonotype: A much larger clone lies a single base off, so this may be a read error. The rearrangement uses TRBV20-1 and TRBJ2-5, with D possibly matching TRBD2 (5 bases). Germline CDR1 DFQATT, CDR2 SNEGSKA (reference sequence). The germline V and J ends were trimmed by 3 bases and 5 bases, with 10 bases remaining between them. This CDR3 comprises 12 residues. The CDR3 here is CSASTRVETQYF. The CDR3 DNA reads as TGCAGTGCTAGTACTAGGGTTGAGACCCAGTACTTC.

This clonotype turned up a few times. It is likely a read error, because the conserved phenylalanine at the end of the CDR3 is missing. The chain carries TRBV5-4 and TRBJ2-7; D is unclear. This CDR3 is built from 13 residues. The germline V and J ends were trimmed by 3 bases and 0 bases, with 7 bases remaining between them. Germline CDR1 SGHNT, CDR2 YYREEE (reference sequence). The chain's CDR3 is CASSWEPSYEQYL. CDR3 sequence (DNA): TGTGCCAGCAGCTGGGAACCCTCCTACGAGCAGTACCTC.

Many counts were recorded for this clonotype. The J gene is TRBJ1-1, the V gene TRBV28; 9 positions match TRBD1. J lost 4 bases, V lost 5 bases, and 14 bases had no gene match. This CDR3 comprises 17 residues. Germline lookup yields CDR1 MDHEN and CDR2 SYDVKM. The CDR3: CASSPGGTGSLGTEAFF. The CDR3 DNA reads as TGTGCCAGCAGTCCCGGCGGGACAGGGTCGTTAGGCACTGAAGCTTTCTTT.

At least ten counts were recorded for this clonotype. V is TRBV11-2 and J is TRBJ2-7; either TRBD1 or TRBD2 may supply D (6 bases each). The CDR3 sequence is 14 residues long. Trimming pared 5 bases from V and 6 bases from J, leaving 17 bases between. Germline assignment: CDR1 SGHAT and CDR2 FQNNGV. CDR3 DNA: TGTGCCAGCAGCCAGAACAGGGCCGGGAGCGAGCAGTACTTC. Protein product: CASSQNRAGSEQYF. The whole variable domain, remainder taken from reference TRBV11-2 and TRBJ2-7, is EAGVAQSPRYKIIEKRQSVAFWCNPISGHATLYWYQQILGQGPKLLIQFQNNGVVDDSQLPKDRFSAERLKGVDSTLKIQPAKLEDSAVYLCASSQNRAGSEQYFGPGTRLTVT.

The J gene is TRBJ2-1, the V gene TRBV20-1, with TRBD2 identical over 9 bases. Germline loops: CDR1 DFQATT, CDR2 SNEGSKA (reference sequence). J lost 2 bases, V lost 3 bases, and 11 bases had no gene match. The CDR3 has 17 residues. Written as DNA, the CDR3 is TGCAGTGCTAGGGGGTTAGCGGGAGTCACCCCCTACAATGAGCAGTTCTTC. It is translated as CSARGLAGVTPYNEQFF.

This clonotype was seen repeatedly, ten times or more. The V gene is TRBV2, the J gene TRBJ2-3; D unresolved. Trimming removed 4 bases at V and 0 bases at J, with 5 bases between. Germline values: CDR1 SNHLY, CDR2 FYNNEI. The CDR3 has 13 amino acids. CDR3 sequence: CASSVRSTDTQYF. CDR3 DNA sequence: TGTGCCAGCAGTGTCCGGAGCACAGATACGCAGTATTTT. The full variable domain, rest sourced from reference TRBV2 and TRBJ2-3, is EPEVTQTPSHQVTQMGQEVILRCVPISNHLYFYWYRQILGQKVEFLVSFYNNEISEKSEIFDDQFSVERPDGSNFTLKIRSTKLEDSAMYFCASSVRSTDTQYFGPGTRLTVL.

The chain couples TRBV15 to TRBJ1-3; D unclear. V lost 0 bases, J lost 1 base, and 4 bases lay in between. This CDR3 contains 14 residues. Germline V gene data show CDR1 as LNHNV and CDR2 as YYDKDF (reference sequence). CDR3 loop: CATSRDPSGNTIYF. Here the CDR3 DNA reads TGTGCCACCAGCAGAGACCCGTCTGGAAACACCATATATTTT.

This clonotype turned up a few times. This chain connects TRBV4-2 to TRBJ2-2; 11 bases line up with TRBD2. The germline V gene encodes CDR1 LGHNA and CDR2 YNFKEQ. This CDR3 region has 17 residues. The J segment lost 4 bases and the V segment lost 2 bases, leaving 6 bases of the junction unmatched. In nucleotides, the CDR3 is TGTGCCAGCAGCCAATTAGCGGGAGGGCGCTCCACCGGGGAGCTGTTTTTT. Translating it yields CASSQLAGGRSTGELFF.

This clonotype has only a few counts. The chain uses TRBV5-4 and TRBJ2-5; perhaps TRBD1 as D (6 bases). The CDR3 is 15 amino acids. The germline gives CDR1 SGHNT, CDR2 YYREEE (reference sequence). Trimming took 4 bases from V and 5 from J, leaving 18 bases between them. The CDR3 nucleotides are TGTGCCAGCAGCGGGGCAAGGTCCCAGGGGGAGACCCAGTACTTC. It codes for CASSGARSQGETQYF.

This clonotype was detected many times. The V and J genes are TRBV18 and TRBJ2-3; no definite D call. Germline V gene lookup returns CDR1 KGHSH and CDR2 LQKENI. V lost 2 bases to trimming and J lost 4 bases, with 13 bases between them. CDR3 length: 15 amino acids. The CDR3 reads CASSPEIGGSDTQYF. Here the CDR3 DNA reads TGTGCCAGCTCACCAGAGATAGGCGGTTCAGATACGCAGTATTTT.

On this clonotype: The germline gene is not matched at one end of the junction; a read error may be the cause. The chain has TRBV11-2 and TRBJ2-2, with TRBD1 as a possible D gene (6 bases). This CDR3 spans 16 amino acids. Germline V CDR1 and CDR2: SGHAT, FQNNGV. The CDR3: CACSLVGGTLTGEPFF. As DNA, the CDR3 is TGTGCCTGCAGCTTAGTTGGGGGCACCTTGACCGGGGAGCCGTTTTTT.

As concerns this clonotype: A read error may be the cause here, since a much bigger clone is one base away. The J gene is TRBJ2-7, the V gene TRBV4-2; D perhaps matches TRBD1 (5 bases). The CDR3 totals 14 residues. The V gene's germline CDR1 is LGHNA and CDR2 YNFKEQ. V was clipped by 0 bases and J by 7 bases, with 13 bases between them. The CDR3 loop is CASSQEGLYNEQYF. The DNA of the CDR3 is TGTGCCAGCAGCCAAGAGGGGCTGTACAATGAGCAGTACTTC.

Many counts were recorded for this clonotype. This chain connects TRBV24-1 to TRBJ2-7; tentatively, D is TRBD2 (7 bases). V lost 5 bases and J lost 1, with 26 bases in between. CDR1 and CDR2 (germline): KGHDR, SFDVKD. The CDR3 has 19 amino acids. The CDR3 region is CATSATQTGGPGGSYEQYF. For the CDR3, the DNA is TGTGCCACCAGTGCTACCCAGACAGGAGGGCCGGGGGGATCCTACGAGCAGTACTTC.

This clonotype has a handful of counts. The V and J genes are TRBV9 and TRBJ1-6; the D is unclear. Germline V gene data show CDR1 as SGDLS and CDR2 as YYNGEE. The CDR3 runs to 19 residues. Trimming removed 0 bases from V and 0 bases from J, with 16 bases in between. The CDR3 sequence: CASSVALESGSSYNSPLHF. The CDR3 DNA sequence: TGTGCCAGCAGCGTAGCCCTAGAAAGTGGGAGCTCCTATAATTCACCCCTCCACTTT. Together with reference TRBV9 and TRBJ1-6, the CDR3 gives the full variable domain: DSGVTQTPKHLITATGQRVTLRCSPRSGDLSVYWYQQSLDQGLQFLIQYYNGEERAKGNILERFSAQQFPDLHSELNLSSLELGDSALYFCASSVALESGSSYNSPLHFGNGTRLTVT.

This clonotype was recorded many times. The chain employs TRBV7-9 and TRBJ2-5, with D hard to call. The CDR3 is 13 amino acids. V lost 1 base and J lost 7, with 10 bases in between. Per the germline V gene, CDR1 is SEHNR and CDR2 is FQNEAQ (reference sequence). The CDR3 bases are TGTGCCAGCAGCTTAGTTCCCACGGCGACCCAGTACTTC. This sequence encodes CASSLVPTATQYF.

This clonotype was seen at least ten times. The CDR3 DNA sequence: TGTGCCAGCAGTTCCCGGGACAGGGAAGAGACCCAGTACTTC. Encoded protein: CASSSRDREETQYF. This chain connects TRBV28 to TRBJ2-5; 9 bases align to TRBD1. The CDR3 is made up of 14 amino acids. Germline lookup yields CDR1 MDHEN and CDR2 SYDVKM. The V and J ends lost 4 bases and 3 bases, in that order; junction bases with no gene match: 3.

This clonotype has ten or more counts. V gene TRBV6-6 combines with J gene TRBJ2-1; D remains unclear. CDR1 and CDR2 (germline): MNHNY, SVGAGI (reference sequence). The CDR3 is made up of 14 amino acids. The V end lost 2 bases, the J end lost 0 bases, and 5 bases lay between the germline ends. This CDR3 is CASSYLSSYNEQFF. The CDR3 DNA reads TGTGCCAGCAGTTACCTCAGCTCCTACAATGAGCAGTTCTTC.

This clonotype showed up many times. The chain recombines TRBV12-3 or TRBV12-4 with TRBJ1-1; unclear D gene. The CDR3 is 14 residues long. Trimming took 3 bases from V and 0 from J, leaving 8 bases between them. CDR3 region: CASSLTQMNTEAFF. CDR3 bases: TGTGCCAGCAGTTTGACGCAGATGAACACTGAAGCTTTCTTT.

In this sample, this clonotype turned up a few times. The chain carries TRBV28 and TRBJ1-5; D perhaps matches TRBD1 (6 bases). Trimming left V 2 bases short and J 5 bases short, with 13 bases between. Germline values: CDR1 MDHEN, CDR2 SYDVKM. The CDR3 has 15 amino acids. This CDR3 reads CASSLMDTGHQPQHF. CDR3 bases: TGTGCCAGCAGTTTAATGGACACAGGGCATCAGCCCCAGCATTTT.

This clonotype was observed many times. The chain uses TRBV6-1 and TRBJ1-2, with 9 positions matching TRBD1. Germline V gives CDR1 MNHNS, CDR2 SASEGT. The CDR3 is 15 residues long. J was trimmed by 8 bases and V by 6 bases; bases with no gene match: 13. The CDR3 DNA is TGTGCCAGCAGCCTGTCCCAACAGGGGGCGAGAGGCTACACCTTC. This translates into CASSLSQQGARGYTF.

This clonotype was recorded at least ten times. The chain uses TRBV28 and TRBJ2-7; 8 nucleotides match TRBD1. CDR1 and CDR2 (germline): MDHEN, SYDVKM. V was clipped by 8 bases and J by 1 base; unmatched bases: 10. CDR3 size: 15 residues. CDR3 sequence reads: CASGKTGGISYEQYF. For the CDR3, the DNA is TGTGCCAGCGGTAAAACAGGGGGGATATCCTACGAGCAGTACTTC.

The CDR3 loop reads CASSQTGEYTEAFF. The CDR3 coding sequence is TGTGCCAGCAGTCAGACAGGGGAGTACACTGAAGCTTTCTTT. The rearrangement uses TRBV2 and TRBJ1-1; TRBD1 agrees at 8 bases. The CDR3 runs 14 residues. V shed 5 bases and J 3 bases; nucleotides not matched to a gene: 5. Germline lookup yields CDR1 SNHLY and CDR2 FYNNEI.

Many counts were recorded for this clonotype. V gene TRBV20-1 combines with J gene TRBJ1-1, with TRBD1 matching over 11 bases. Germline V gene sequence: CDR1 DFQATT, CDR2 SNEGSKA (reference sequence). After removal of 2 bases from V and 4 bases from J, the junction contained 3 bases not matched to a gene. This CDR3 is 14 amino acids long. The CDR3 loop reads CSARPGTGGTEAFF. The DNA of the CDR3 is TGCAGTGCTAGACCAGGGACAGGGGGCACTGAAGCTTTCTTT.

Only a few counts were recorded for this clonotype. The chain has TRBV28 and TRBJ1-5; D call uncertain. The V end was cut by 7 bases, the J end by 3 bases, with 10 bases between. The germline V gene has CDR1 MDHEN and CDR2 SYDVKM. The CDR3 is 13 residues long. Here the CDR3 reads CASKEGSNQPQHF. As DNA, the CDR3 is TGTGCCAGCAAAGAAGGTTCCAATCAGCCCCAGCATTTT.

This clonotype was seen many times. The chain has TRBV5-1 and TRBJ1-3; D is ambiguous. Germline V lookup: CDR1 SGHRS, CDR2 YFSETQ. V was shortened by 4 bases and J by 0 bases, with 8 bases between the two germline ends. The CDR3 covers 14 residues. The CDR3 DNA reads as TGCGCCAGCAGCCCTTCTTTCTCTGGAAACACCATATATTTT. The encoded protein is CASSPSFSGNTIYF.

This clonotype was recorded a few times. J is TRBJ1-1 and V is TRBV4-3; no clear D. The CDR3 covers 14 residues. The V and J ends lost 0 bases and 3 bases respectively, with 8 bases between them. Germline CDR1 reads LGHNA; CDR2 reads YSLEER. CDR3 nucleotides: TGCGCCAGCAGCCAAGATTTGCAGTACACTGAAGCTTTCTTT. It specifies CASSQDLQYTEAFF.